Below, 4 T cell receptor beta chains from the same sample are listed, as sequenced in a study of blood T cell repertoires in COVID-19. Sequencing was performed with immunoSEQ multiplex PCR; in TCRdb, only in-frame clones are kept and a portion is missing. Of under 250,000 clones in the sample, approximately 86% were seen once. The sample consisted of peripheral blood. The receptors were sampled from an older woman with active or convalescent COVID-19.

Only a few counts were recorded for this clone. The chain uses TRBV14 and TRBJ1-2; the D is unclear. The CDR3 extends over 13 amino acids. Trimming stripped 4 bases from V and 3 bases from J, with 9 bases between. Germline V lookup: CDR1 SGHDN, CDR2 FVKESK. The CDR3 region is CASSPGLYYGYTF. The CDR3 nucleotides are TGTGCCAGCAGCCCGGGTCTTTACTATGGCTACACCTTC.

The V and J genes are TRBV18 and TRBJ1-3, with 7 bases matching TRBD1. From germline, CDR1 is KGHSH and CDR2 LQKENI. CDR3 length: 16 residues. V shed 4 bases and J 0 bases; nucleotides not matched to a gene: 6. The DNA for the CDR3 is TGTGCCAGCTCACAACAGGGACAGTTCTCTGGAAACACCATATATTTT. It is translated as CASSQQGQFSGNTIYF.

This clone has just a few counts. This chain joins TRBV5-4 and TRBJ2-7; TRBD1 aligns across 9 bases. V dropped 7 bases and J dropped 6; count of bases not matched to a gene: 5. The CDR3 loop spans 12 amino acids. The germline gives CDR1 SGHNT, CDR2 YYREEE (reference sequence). The CDR3 is CASGGTGREQYF. In DNA, the CDR3 is TGTGCCAGCGGAGGGACAGGGCGCGAGCAGTACTTC.

V usage is TRBV7-3 and J usage is TRBJ2-3; 10 bases line up with TRBD2. Germline V CDR1 and CDR2: SGHTA, FQGTGA. J gave up 0 bases and V 6 bases, and 3 bases lay outside the gene matches. This CDR3 spans 15 amino acids. CDR3 bases: TGTGCCAGCAGTCTAGCGGGAGAGAGCACAGATACGCAGTATTTT. Translated, it gives CASSLAGESTDTQYF.